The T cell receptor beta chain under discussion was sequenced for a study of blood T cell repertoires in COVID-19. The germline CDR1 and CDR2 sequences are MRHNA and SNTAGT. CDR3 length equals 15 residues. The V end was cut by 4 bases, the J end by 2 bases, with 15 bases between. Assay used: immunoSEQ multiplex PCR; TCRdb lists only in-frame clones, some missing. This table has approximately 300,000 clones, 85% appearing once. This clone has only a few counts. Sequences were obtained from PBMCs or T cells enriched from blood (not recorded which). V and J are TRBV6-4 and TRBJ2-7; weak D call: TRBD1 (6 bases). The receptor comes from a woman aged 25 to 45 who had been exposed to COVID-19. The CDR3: CASSVGAGTPYEQYF. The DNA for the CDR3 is TGTGCCAGCAGTGTTGGAGCAGGGACACCCTACGAGCAGTACTTC.